The rows below give T cell receptor beta chains drawn from one sample of a study of blood T cell repertoires in COVID-19. The assay was immunoSEQ multiplex PCR, and TCRdb's table has in-frame clones only and misses some. The sample gives 75,000 to 95,000 clones, over 90% of which show up once; 1.7% is in the top ten. The sequenced material came from peripheral blood. The receptors here all came from a man aged 60 to 69 with acute or convalescent COVID-19. Both conserved end residues are part of each CDR3. A D gene is named only where the DNA matches it firmly. A clone size is listed for some rows: how often the clone was seen (once, few, many), or a class if it is expanded.

d_gene	v_gene	abundance	j_gene	CDR3nt	CDR3aa
.	TRBV28	.	TRBJ1-6	TGTGCCAGCAGTTTACGGACAAAGCCCGCTTCACCCCTCCACTTT	CASSLRTKPASPLHF
TRBD1	TRBV24-1	.	TRBJ2-3	TGTGCCACCAGTGACCGTAGACAGGGGCCCGGCACAGATACGCAGTATTTT	CATSDRRQGPGTDTQYF
.	TRBV3-1/TRBV3-2	.	TRBJ2-5	TGTGCCAGCAGCCAAGTACGAGCGTCGGAGACCCAGTACTTC	CASSQVRASETQYF
TRBD2	TRBV27	.	TRBJ2-3	TGTGCCAGCAGGCGACCCGGGACTAGCGGGAGTCGGGATACGCAGTATTTT	CASRRPGTSGSRDTQYF
TRBD1	TRBV7-7	few	TRBJ2-7	TGTGCTAGCAGCTTCTACAGGGGGCTCTCCTACGAGCAGTACTTC	CASSFYRGLSYEQYF
TRBD1	TRBV5-4	.	TRBJ1-4	TGTGCCAGCAGCCCAGGGGGGACGGGGAATGAAAAACTGTTTTTT	CASSPGGTGNEKLFF
.	TRBV21-1	few	TRBJ2-3	TGTGAGGAGGGATGGGGCACAGATACGCAGTATTTT	CEEGWGTDTQYF
TRBD2	TRBV7-3	.	TRBJ2-3	TGTGCCAGCAGTCTAGCCGGGACTAGCTTATATACGCAGTATTTT	CASSLAGTSLYTQYF
.	TRBV7-2	few	TRBJ1-2	TGTGCCAGCAGCTTAGAGTTGTCAGGGGTAAATGGCTACACCTTC	CASSLELSGVNGYTF
TRBD1	TRBV2	.	TRBJ1-6	TGTGCCAGAAGGGGACAGGGTAATTCACCCCTCCACTTT	CARRGQGNSPLHF
.	TRBV7-7	.	TRBJ2-5	TGTGCTAGCAGCCTGAGCCGGACAGACCAAGAGACCCAGTACTTC	CASSLSRTDQETQYF
.	TRBV18	.	TRBJ1-1	TGTGCCAGCTCACCCACGGGGGGTCCCAGCACTGAAGCTTTCTTT	CASSPTGGPSTEAFF
.	TRBV12-2	.	TRBJ2-3	.	CASRPVGGGSPDTQYF
.	TRBV21-1	.	TRBJ2-3	TGTGCCAGCCGGTCTAGCGGGAGCGCAGATACGCAGTATTTT	CASRSSGSADTQYF
.	TRBV10-3	.	TRBJ1-5	TGTGCCATCAGTGTGCCAGGGGACAATCAGCCCCAGCATTTT	CAISVPGDNQPQHF
.	TRBV7-9	.	TRBJ1-2	TGTGCCAGCAGCTTTGGTTTTCGGGAGCCTGCGGCCTTC	CASSFGFREPAAF
.	TRBV12-2	.	TRBJ2-5	TGTGCAAGTCGCTTTACCGGGACAGTACAAGAGACCCAGTACTTC	CASRFTGTVQETQYF
TRBD2	TRBV5-1	.	TRBJ2-3	TGCGCCAGCAGCTTGGCTACTAGCGGGAGATTAGGCACAGATACGCAGTATTTT	CASSLATSGRLGTDTQYF
TRBD2	TRBV6-5	.	TRBJ2-1	TGTGCCAGCAGTAGACTAGCGGGCGACAATGAGCAGTTCTTC	CASSRLAGDNEQFF
.	TRBV12-3/TRBV12-4	.	TRBJ1-1	TGTGCCAGCAGTTTAGGAGGCGGAGTCGAAGCTTTCTTT	CASSLGGGVEAFF
TRBD1	TRBV9	few	TRBJ1-1	TGTGCCAGCAGCGCCCATCTTGGGGGACAGGGGGGGAACACTGAAGCTTTCTTT	CASSAHLGGQGGNTEAFF
.	TRBV6-1	.	TRBJ1-2	TGTGCCAGCAGTGAAGCGGCGGCCGGAGATGGCTACACCTTC	CASSEAAAGDGYTF
TRBD1	TRBV19	.	TRBJ1-5	TGTGCCAGTAGGCCCCAGACAGGGAATCAGCCCCAGCATTTT	CASRPQTGNQPQHF
.	TRBV7-9	.	TRBJ2-3	TGTGCCAGCAGCTTAGCGGGAGGTGGGGATACGCAGTATTTT	CASSLAGGGDTQYF
.	TRBV7-2	once	TRBJ2-5	TGTGCCAGCAGCTCGGCCGGGGAAGAGACCCAGTACTTC	CASSSAGEETQYF
TRBD1	TRBV28	.	TRBJ2-1	TGTGCCAGCAGTCTAATCCGGGACAGAGACAATGAGCAGTTCTTC	CASSLIRDRDNEQFF
TRBD2	TRBV5-1	.	TRBJ2-3	TGCGCCAGCAGCTTAGGACTAGCCTCGCCAGATACGCAGTATTTT	CASSLGLASPDTQYF
TRBD1	TRBV18	once	TRBJ1-2	TGTGCCAGCTCACCCGGAGTAGGGGGCGAGTATGGCTACACCTTC	CASSPGVGGEYGYTF
TRBD1	TRBV27	.	TRBJ1-4	TGTGCCAGCACCGCTTTAGGGGGCAAAGAAAAACTGTTTTTT	CASTALGGKEKLFF
.	TRBV29-1	.	TRBJ2-4	TGCAGCGTCCGCAACGACGGGACCAAAAACATTCAGTACTTC	CSVRNDGTKNIQYF
.	TRBV19	.	TRBJ2-1	TGTGCCAGTAGTATGCGGCAACCCTACAATGAGCAGTTCTTC	CASSMRQPYNEQFF
.	TRBV11-2	.	TRBJ2-7	TGTGCCAGCAGCTTAGGGCTAGTCGACTACGAGCAGTACTTC	CASSLGLVDYEQYF
.	TRBV4-2	few	TRBJ2-7	TGTGCCAGCAGCCAAGAAGGAGGCTCCTACGAGCAGTACTTC	CASSQEGGSYEQYF
.	TRBV9	few	TRBJ1-3	TGTGCCAGCAGCCTCCGGACGGGGACTCCGGGGAACACCATATATTTT	CASSLRTGTPGNTIYF
.	TRBV10-3	.	TRBJ2-1	TGTGCCACCGGACGGGTCTCCCCGGGGGATGAGCAGTTCTTC	CATGRVSPGDEQFF
.	TRBV12-3/TRBV12-4	.	TRBJ1-2	TGTGCCAGCAGTCTCCCCTCGGGCTATGGCTACACCTTC	CASSLPSGYGYTF
.	TRBV4-1	.	TRBJ2-3	TGCGCCAGCAGCCAAGACCATACGGCCATCTTGAGACTCACGCAGTATTTT	CASSQDHTAILRLTQYF
.	TRBV7-5	.	TRBJ1-4	TGTGCCAGAAGTTCCCGGGAGGGATTATTTCGTGAAAAACTGTTTTTT	CARSSREGLFREKLFF
.	TRBV4-2	.	TRBJ2-1	TGTGCCAGCAGCCAAGATAGCCTAGTAGTCAATGAGCAGTTCTTC	CASSQDSLVVNEQFF
TRBD2	TRBV28	.	TRBJ2-5	TGTGCCAGCAGTTTAGGGGGGACTAGACAAGAGACCCAGTACTTC	CASSLGGTRQETQYF
.	TRBV19	.	TRBJ1-3	TGTGCCAGTATCCCCGGGGGTTTTCTAGGAAACACCATATATTTT	CASIPGGFLGNTIYF
.	TRBV9	once	TRBJ2-3	TGTGCCAGCAGCGTGTCTAGCCCTGACACAGATACGCAGTATTTT	CASSVSSPDTDTQYF